Below are 8 T cell receptor beta chains sequenced from a single sample in a study of cytomegalovirus exposure and HLA in healthy donors. PCR employed 60 Vbeta and 13 Jbeta primers. Assay: immunoSEQ multiplex PCR; the TCRdb copy retains only in-frame clones and omits some. The sample includes approximately 120,000 clones, 8% to 11% of them seen just once. The sample consisted of PBMCs. These receptors originate from a woman in her late teens or twenties in good health and CMV-seropositive.

This clone was counted between two and nine times. V is TRBV15 and J is TRBJ1-1, with TRBD1 identical over 8 bases. Trimming took 3 bases from V and 7 from J; bases not matched to a gene: 19. The CDR3 contains 18 residues. Germline assignment: CDR1 LNHNV and CDR2 YYDKDF (reference sequence). The CDR3 region is CATSRETTGTGPLNEAFF. CDR3 DNA: TGTGCCACCAGCAGGGAAACCACGGGGACAGGCCCCCTTAATGAAGCTTTCTTT.

The chain combines TRBV28 with TRBJ1-5; no firm D call. The CDR3 spans 16 residues. V lost 2 bases and J lost 1, with 12 bases in between. Per the germline V gene, CDR1 is MDHEN and CDR2 is SYDVKM. CDR3 sequence (DNA): TGTGCCAGCAGTTTACTCCGGTCCTGGAGCAATCAGCCCCAGCATTTT. As protein: CASSLLRSWSNQPQHF.

V and J are TRBV7-6 and TRBJ2-3, with 8 nucleotides matching TRBD1. This CDR3 is 15 amino acids long. Germline V CDR1 and CDR2: SGHVS, FNYEAQ. V lost 4 bases to trimming and J lost 1 base; unmatched junction nucleotides: 4. The CDR3 sequence: CASSSGQGGTDTQYF. CDR3 nucleotides: TGTGCCAGCAGCTCCGGACAGGGAGGCACAGATACGCAGTATTTT.

This rearrangement joins TRBV5-1 to TRBJ1-2; D is uncertain. The CDR3 is made up of 12 amino acids. V lost 3 bases and J lost 4, with 7 bases in between. The V gene's germline CDR1 is SGHRS and CDR2 YFSETQ. The CDR3, as DNA: TGCGCCAGCAGCTCCTCAGTCTATGGCTACACCTTC. This translates into CASSSSVYGYTF.

The chain joins TRBV19 to TRBJ2-1; 11 bases agree with TRBD2. Trimming cost V 5 bases and J 4 bases; bases outside gene matches: 4. Germline CDR1 LNHDA, CDR2 SQIVND (reference sequence). The CDR3 spans 15 residues. The CDR3 region has the DNA TGTGCCAGTAGTTTCACTAGCGGGAGTTACAATGAGCAGTTCTTC. Protein: CASSFTSGSYNEQFF.

This chain connects TRBV9 to TRBJ2-3; TRBD2 matches 8 bases. V shed 4 bases and J 3 bases; nucleotides not matched to a gene: 4. The CDR3 sequence is 14 residues long. Germline-derived CDR1 and CDR2 are SGDLS and YYNGEE. The CDR3 nucleotides read TGTGCCAGCAGCCACCGGGGGGGGACAGATACGCAGTATTTT. As protein: CASSHRGGTDTQYF.

The chain combines TRBV28 with TRBJ2-7; 10 bases map to TRBD1. Germline-derived CDR1 and CDR2 are MDHEN and SYDVKM. V dropped 5 bases and J dropped 3; count of bases not matched to a gene: 7. This CDR3 is 15 amino acids long. The CDR3 nucleotides read TGTGCCAGCAGTCTAGGGGGGACAGGGGACTACGAGCAGTACTTC. The encoded protein is CASSLGGTGDYEQYF.

The rearrangement links TRBV7-8 to TRBJ1-5; tentatively, D is TRBD1 (6 bases). Per the germline V gene, CDR1 is SGHVS and CDR2 is FQNEAQ. Trimming left V 2 bases short and J 6 bases short, with 17 bases between. The CDR3 extends over 16 amino acids. The CDR3 DNA reads TGTGCCAGCAGCTTAAACGGCAGGGGATTCAGTCAGCCCCAGCATTTT. Amino acids: CASSLNGRGFSQPQHF.